The 3 T cell receptor beta chains below were found in one sample sequenced in a study of Tregs in tolerant kidney transplant recipients (dated by TCRdb to between 2018 and 2021). The sample's time point label is to be understood as: blood sample drawn before combined kidney and bone marrow transplant. Preparation of the library involved the immunoSEQ multiplex PCR assay. TCRdb mirrors the immuneACCESS table, restricted to in-frame sequences. Some clones are absent from its copies; in checked studies, under half trace to an unresolved V gene, and the reason for the others is unknown. For this sample the table gives 75,000 to 80,000 clones, of which 80% to 95% were detected only once. 0.34% of the sample is in the top ten clones. The sequences come from Tregs from blood, collected before the transplant. The receptor set was obtained from a human donor who received a combined kidney and bone marrow transplant.

The V call is TRBV29-1, the J call TRBJ2-5; 9 bases match TRBD1. This CDR3 has 15 amino acids. Germline CDR1 reads SQVTM; CDR2 reads ANQGSEA. J lost 4 bases, V lost 4 bases, and 10 bases had no gene match. The CDR3 region is CSVGFLPGQGETQYF. In DNA, the CDR3 is TGCAGCGTTGGTTTTTTACCGGGACAGGGAGAGACCCAGTACTTC.

The chain couples TRBV5-6 to TRBJ2-7; 11 nucleotides align to TRBD2. Germline V gives CDR1 SGHDT, CDR2 YYEEEE. V was clipped by 2 bases and J by 6 bases; unmatched bases: 7. The CDR3 extends over 15 amino acids. In nucleotides, the CDR3 is TGTGCCAGCAGCTTTCGGACTAGCGGGCCTAGCGAGCAGTACTTC. Protein: CASSFRTSGPSEQYF.

The genes are TRBV18 and TRBJ2-7; TRBD1 is a possible D gene (6 bases). In germline, CDR1 is KGHSH, CDR2 LQKENI. V was cut by 0 bases and J by 2 bases, with 8 bases left in between. This CDR3 spans 14 amino acids. CDR3 protein: CASSPPGATYEQYF. Written as DNA, the CDR3 is TGTGCCAGCTCACCACCGGGGGCCACCTACGAGCAGTACTTC. The entire variable domain, with the rest obtained from reference TRBV18 and TRBJ2-7, is as follows: NAGVMQNPRHLVRRRGQEARLRCSPMKGHSHVYWYRQLPEEGLKFMVYLQKENIIDESGMPKERFSAEFPKEGPSILRIQQVVRGDSAAYFCASSPPGATYEQYFGPGTRLTVT.